One T cell receptor beta chain is described in this entry. Its antigen remains unknown. The entry originates in a study of cytomegalovirus exposure and HLA in healthy donors. Primers: 60 Vbeta forward and 13 Jbeta reverse. This table comes from immunoSEQ multiplex PCR, and its TCRdb copy is limited to in-frame clones, with some not included. The sample lists some 190,000 clones, around 85% seen once, with 1% in the top ten. Regarding the study as a whole: Highly shared variants forming one cluster were likely a sequencing artifact. In most subjects, TCR beta sequences reportedly gave accurate predictions of HLA-A and HLA-B alleles. Sequencing depth across donors, presence/absence analyses assumed, was roughly uniform.

Germline-derived CDR1 and CDR2 are SGHRS and YFSETQ. Between the trimmed V and J ends, which lost 2 bases and 7 bases, there was a span of 10 bases. The CDR3 has 13 residues. The sequence was obtained from a boy under 10 years old in good health and CMV-seronegative. The rearrangement uses TRBV5-1 and TRBJ2-1; D uncertain. Sequenced input: PBMCs. DNA of the CDR3: TGCGCCAGCAGCTTACTGCGAAGTAATGAGCAGTTCTTC. It encodes CASSLLRSNEQFF.